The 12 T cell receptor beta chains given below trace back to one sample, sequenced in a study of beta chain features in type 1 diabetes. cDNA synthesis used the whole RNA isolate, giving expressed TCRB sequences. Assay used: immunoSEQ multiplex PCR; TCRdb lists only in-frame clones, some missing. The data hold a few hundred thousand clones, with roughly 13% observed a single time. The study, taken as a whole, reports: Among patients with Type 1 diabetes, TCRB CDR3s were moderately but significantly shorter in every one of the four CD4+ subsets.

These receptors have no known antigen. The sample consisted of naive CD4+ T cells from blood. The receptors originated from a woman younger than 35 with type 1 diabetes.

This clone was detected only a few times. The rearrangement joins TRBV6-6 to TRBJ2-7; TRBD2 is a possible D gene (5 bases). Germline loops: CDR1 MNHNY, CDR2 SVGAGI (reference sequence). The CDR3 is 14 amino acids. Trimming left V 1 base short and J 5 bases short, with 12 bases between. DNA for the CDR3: TGTGCCAGCAGTTACTTGATGCCGCGGGACGAGCAGTACTTC. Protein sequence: CASSYLMPRDEQYF.

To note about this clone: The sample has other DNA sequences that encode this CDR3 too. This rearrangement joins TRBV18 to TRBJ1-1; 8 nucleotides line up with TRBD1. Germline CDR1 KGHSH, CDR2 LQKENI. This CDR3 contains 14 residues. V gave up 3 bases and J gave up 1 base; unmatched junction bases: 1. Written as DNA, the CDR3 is TGTGCCAGCTCACCCGGGACAGGGAACACTGAAGCTTTCTTT. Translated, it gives CASSPGTGNTEAFF.

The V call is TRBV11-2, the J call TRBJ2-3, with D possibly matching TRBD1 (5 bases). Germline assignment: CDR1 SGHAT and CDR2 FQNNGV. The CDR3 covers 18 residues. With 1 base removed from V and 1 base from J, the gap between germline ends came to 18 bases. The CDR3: CASSLVGWGNSRTDTQYF. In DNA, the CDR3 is TGTGCCAGCAGCTTAGTCGGATGGGGCAACAGCCGCACAGATACGCAGTATTTT. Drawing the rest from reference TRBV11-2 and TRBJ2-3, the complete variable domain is EAGVAQSPRYKIIEKRQSVAFWCNPISGHATLYWYQQILGQGPKLLIQFQNNGVVDDSQLPKDRFSAERLKGVDSTLKIQPAKLEDSAVYLCASSLVGWGNSRTDTQYFGPGTRLTVL.

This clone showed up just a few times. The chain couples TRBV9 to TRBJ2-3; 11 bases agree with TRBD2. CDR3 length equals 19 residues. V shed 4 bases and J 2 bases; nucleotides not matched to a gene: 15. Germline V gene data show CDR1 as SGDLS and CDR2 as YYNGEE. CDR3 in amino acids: CASSPRGGTSGTHTDTQYF. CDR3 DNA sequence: TGTGCCAGCAGCCCCCGGGGGGGGACTAGCGGCACCCACACAGATACGCAGTATTTT.

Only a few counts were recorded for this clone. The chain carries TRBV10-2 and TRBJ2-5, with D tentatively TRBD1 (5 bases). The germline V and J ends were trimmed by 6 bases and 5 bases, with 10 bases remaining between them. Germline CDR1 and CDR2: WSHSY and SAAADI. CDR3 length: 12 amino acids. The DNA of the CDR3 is TGCGCCAGCAGGTCCAGGGCCGAGACCCAGTACTTC. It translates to CASRSRAETQYF.

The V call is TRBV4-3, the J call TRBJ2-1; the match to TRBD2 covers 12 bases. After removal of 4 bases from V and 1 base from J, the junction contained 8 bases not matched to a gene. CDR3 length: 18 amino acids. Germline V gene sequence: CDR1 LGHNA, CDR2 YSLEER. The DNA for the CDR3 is TGCGCCAGCAGCCCAAGACTAGCGGGAGATCCATCCTACAATGAGCAGTTCTTC. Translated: CASSPRLAGDPSYNEQFF.

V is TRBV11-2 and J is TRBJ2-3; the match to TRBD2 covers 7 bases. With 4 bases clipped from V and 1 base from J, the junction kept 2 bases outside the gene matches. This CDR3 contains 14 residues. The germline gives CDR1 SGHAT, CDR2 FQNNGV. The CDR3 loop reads CASSWAGGTDTQYF. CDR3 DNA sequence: TGTGCCAGCAGCTGGGCGGGGGGCACAGATACGCAGTATTTT.

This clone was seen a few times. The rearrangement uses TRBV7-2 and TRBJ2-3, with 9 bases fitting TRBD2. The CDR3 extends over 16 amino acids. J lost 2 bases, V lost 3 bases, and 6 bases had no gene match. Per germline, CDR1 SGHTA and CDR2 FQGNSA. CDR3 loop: CASSFPGGGDTDTQYF. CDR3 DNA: TGTGCCAGCAGCTTTCCCGGCGGGGGGGACACAGATACGCAGTATTTT.

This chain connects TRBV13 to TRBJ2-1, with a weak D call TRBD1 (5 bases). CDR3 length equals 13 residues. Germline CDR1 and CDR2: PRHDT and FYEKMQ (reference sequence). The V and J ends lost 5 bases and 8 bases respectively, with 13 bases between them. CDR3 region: CASSISRVYEQFF. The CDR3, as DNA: TGTGCCAGCAGCATTAGCAGGGTTTATGAGCAGTTCTTC.

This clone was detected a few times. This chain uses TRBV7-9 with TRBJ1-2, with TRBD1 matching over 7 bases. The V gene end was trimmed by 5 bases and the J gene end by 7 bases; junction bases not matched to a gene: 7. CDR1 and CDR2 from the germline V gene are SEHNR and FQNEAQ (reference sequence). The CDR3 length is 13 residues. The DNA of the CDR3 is TGTGCCAGCAGCGTGGGACAGTGGGGTGGCTACACCTTC. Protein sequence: CASSVGQWGGYTF.

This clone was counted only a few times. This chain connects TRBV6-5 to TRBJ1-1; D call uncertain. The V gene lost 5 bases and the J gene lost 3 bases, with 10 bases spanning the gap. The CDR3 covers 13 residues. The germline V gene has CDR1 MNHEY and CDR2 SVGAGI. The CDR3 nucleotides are TGTGCCAGCAGTGAAGGAAGCGACACTGAAGCTTTCTTT. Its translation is CASSEGSDTEAFF.

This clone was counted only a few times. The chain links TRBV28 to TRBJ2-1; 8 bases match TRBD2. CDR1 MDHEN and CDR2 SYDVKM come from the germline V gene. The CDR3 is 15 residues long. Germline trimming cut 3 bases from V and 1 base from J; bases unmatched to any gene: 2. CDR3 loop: CASSLASGSYNEQFF. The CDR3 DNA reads TGTGCCAGCAGTTTGGCTAGCGGGTCCTACAATGAGCAGTTCTTC.